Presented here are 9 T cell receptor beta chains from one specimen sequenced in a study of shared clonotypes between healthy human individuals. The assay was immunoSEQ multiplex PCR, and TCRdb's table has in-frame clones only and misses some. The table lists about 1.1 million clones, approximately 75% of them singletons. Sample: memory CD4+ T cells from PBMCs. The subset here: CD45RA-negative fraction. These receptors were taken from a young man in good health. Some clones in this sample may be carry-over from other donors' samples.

CDR3 residues: CASSMDQYLINEQFF. The CDR3 DNA sequence: TGTGCCAGTAGTATGGACCAATACCTGATCAATGAGCAGTTCTTC. The chain combines TRBV19 with TRBJ2-1; D gene ambiguous. V was pared by 3 bases and J by 6 bases, with 15 bases between. From germline, CDR1 is LNHDA and CDR2 SQIVND (reference sequence). This CDR3 is built from 15 residues. The whole variable domain, filled in from reference TRBV19 and TRBJ2-1, reads DGGITQSPKYLFRKEGQNVTLSCEQNLNHDAMYWYRQDPGQGLRLIYYSQIVNDFQKGDIAEGYSVSREKKESFPLTVTSAQKNPTAFYLCASSMDQYLINEQFFGPGTRLTVL.

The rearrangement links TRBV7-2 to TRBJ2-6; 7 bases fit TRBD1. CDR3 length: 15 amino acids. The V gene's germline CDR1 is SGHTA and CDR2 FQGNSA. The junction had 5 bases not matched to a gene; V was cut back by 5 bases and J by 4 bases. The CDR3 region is CASSRDRAGANVLTF. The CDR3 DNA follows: TGTGCCAGCAGCCGCGACAGGGCGGGGGCCAACGTCCTGACTTTC. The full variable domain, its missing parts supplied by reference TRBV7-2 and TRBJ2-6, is GAGVSQSPSNKVTEKGKDVELRCDPISGHTALYWYRQSLGQGLEFLIYFQGNSAPDKSGLPSDRFSAERTGGSVSTLTIQRTQQEDSAVYLCASSRDRAGANVLTFGAGSRLTVL.

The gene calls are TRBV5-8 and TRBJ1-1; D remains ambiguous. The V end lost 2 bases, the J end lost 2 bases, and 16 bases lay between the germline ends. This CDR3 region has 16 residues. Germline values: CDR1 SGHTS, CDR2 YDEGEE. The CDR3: CASSFSRSAENTEAFF. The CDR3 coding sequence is TGTGCCAGCAGCTTCAGTAGGTCAGCGGAAAACACTGAAGCTTTCTTT.

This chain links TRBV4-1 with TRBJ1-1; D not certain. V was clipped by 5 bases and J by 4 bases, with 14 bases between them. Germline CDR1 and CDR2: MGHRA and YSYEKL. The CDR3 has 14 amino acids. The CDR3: CASSSERAGTEAFF. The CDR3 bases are TGCGCCAGCAGCTCCGAGAGGGCGGGCACTGAAGCTTTCTTT.

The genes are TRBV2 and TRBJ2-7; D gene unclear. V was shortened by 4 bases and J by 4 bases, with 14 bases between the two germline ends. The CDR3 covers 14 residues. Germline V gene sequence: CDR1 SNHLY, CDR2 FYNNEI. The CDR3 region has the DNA TGTGCCAGCAGTGCGAGGCCGGTCTTTTACGAGCAGTACTTC. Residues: CASSARPVFYEQYF.

The CDR3 DNA reads as TGTGCCAGTAGTATCTTTGGGCTAGCGGGAGCCAAAGATACGCAGTATTTT. The encoded protein is CASSIFGLAGAKDTQYF. V gene TRBV19 combines with J gene TRBJ2-3; the match to TRBD2 covers 10 bases. With 3 bases clipped from V and 5 bases from J, the junction kept 11 bases outside the gene matches. CDR1 and CDR2 (germline): LNHDA, SQIVND (reference sequence). The CDR3 has 17 residues.

The CDR3, as DNA: TGCGCCAGCAGCTTGGGCGGCGGGGAGGTAGAGACCCAGTACTTC. It codes for CASSLGGGEVETQYF. The rearrangement links TRBV5-1 to TRBJ2-5; a weak D match, TRBD2 (6 bases). Germline CDR1 and CDR2: SGHRS and YFSETQ. The CDR3 runs 15 residues. The V gene lost 0 bases and the J gene lost 4 bases, with 13 bases spanning the gap.

In DNA form, the CDR3 reads TGTGCCAGTAGTTCGGGACTTCGTTCCTACGAGCAGTACTTC. Its translation: CASSSGLRSYEQYF. The V and J genes are TRBV19 and TRBJ2-7; D possibly corresponds to TRBD2 (6 bases). This CDR3 spans 14 amino acids. In germline, CDR1 is LNHDA, CDR2 SQIVND (reference sequence). V lost 5 bases and J 1 base, leaving 12 bases between the germline ends.

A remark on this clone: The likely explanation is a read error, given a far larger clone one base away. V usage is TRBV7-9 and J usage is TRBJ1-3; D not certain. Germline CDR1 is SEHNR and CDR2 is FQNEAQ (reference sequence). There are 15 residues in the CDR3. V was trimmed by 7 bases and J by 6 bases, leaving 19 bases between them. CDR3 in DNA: TGTGCCAGCAATCCAAGGGCCTCTGGTGAAAACACCATATATTTT. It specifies CASNPRASGENTIYF.